The clone carrying this T cell receptor (beta chain) was counted at least ten times. Its antigen is undetermined. The CDR3 is cut off 3 residues early in the read; its end comes from the germline J gene. CDR1 is ENHRY and CDR2 is SYGVKD in the germline V gene. The V and J ends lost 8 bases and 3 bases, in that order; junction bases with no gene match: 7. The CDR3 runs to 15 residues. These data are taken from a study of T cell clonality in common variable immunodeficiency. Clones were sequenced by immunoSEQ multiplex PCR, and TCRdb holds only the in-frame ones, with some missing. The sample is made up of under 65,000 clones, none counted only once. Overall study findings and caveats: CVID patient heterogeneity limited repertoire-clinical complication correlations. Compared with controls, CVID subjects had fewer shared TCRbeta clones. CVID subjects had higher TCRbeta clonality than healthy controls, most marked in about a third. Fewer deletions and N-nucleotide insertions were reportedly seen in common variable immunodeficiency TCR beta sequences.

This TCR derives from a person aged 18 to 70 in good health. The chain recombines TRBV10-3 with TRBJ2-3; 11 bases line up with TRBD1. The sequenced sample consisted of peripheral blood mononuclear cells. CDR3 DNA, as far as it was read: TGTGCCATCTCCTGGACAGGGGGCGAAACAGATACG. It translates to CAISWTGGETDT. The whole CDR3 is CAISWTGGETDTQYF.